These T cell receptor beta chains were read from a single sample in a study of blood T cell repertoires in COVID-19. Assay used: immunoSEQ multiplex PCR; TCRdb lists only in-frame clones, some missing. Of roughly 210,000 clones listed, about nine tenths are singletons. What was sequenced was PBMCs or T cells enriched from blood (not recorded which). These receptors came from a man younger than 40 in a cohort exposed to, infected with or recovered from COVID-19 (not recorded which). Each CDR3 is given with its conserved first and last residue. Fields, in order: J gene, V gene, clone size, D gene, CDR3 DNA, CDR3 protein. D genes are given only for firm matches. Size tells how often a clone was seen (once, few, many) or the class of an expanded clone, and some rows leave it out.

>TRBJ2-7|TRBV28|-|-
TGTGCCAGCAGAGTTCAGGGGAGCTCCTACGAGCAGTACTTC
CASRVQGSSYEQYF
>TRBJ2-7|TRBV7-6|-|-
TGTGCCAGCAGCTTAGAAACAAACTACGAGCAGTACTTC
CASSLETNYEQYF
>TRBJ1-5|TRBV7-2|-|-
TGTGCCAGCAGCAGCCACGCCAGGGATCAGCCCCAGCATTTT
CASSSHARDQPQHF
>TRBJ2-7|TRBV2|-|TRBD1
TGTGCCCAGCACCGACAAGGGGACAGGGGTTCCTACGAGCAGTACTTC
CAQHRQGDRGSYEQYF
>TRBJ2-2|TRBV2|-|TRBD1
TGTGCCAGCAGAGGACAGGGAATGAACACCGGGGAGCTGTTTTTT
CASRGQGMNTGELFF
>TRBJ1-5|TRBV28|-|TRBD1
TGTGCCAGCAGCCCCAGACAGGGGGCGGGGGGGAATCAGCCCCAGCATTTT
CASSPRQGAGGNQPQHF
>TRBJ2-7|TRBV6-2/TRBV6-3|few|-
TGTGCCAGCAGTTACCTATGGTTGTACGAGCAGTACTTC
CASSYLWLYEQYF
>TRBJ2-7|TRBV28|-|TRBD2
TGTGCCAGCAGTCTACTAGCGGGAGGGCCCTCCTACGAGCAGTACTTC
CASSLLAGGPSYEQYF
>TRBJ1-5|TRBV5-8|-|-
TGTGCCAGCAGCTTGGTCGTATTCAATCAGCCCCAGCATTTT
CASSLVVFNQPQHF
>TRBJ2-7|TRBV18|-|TRBD1
TGTGCCAGCTCACGTGGACAGGGGCAAGGGTACGAGCAGTACTTC
CASSRGQGQGYEQYF
>TRBJ1-2|TRBV9|-|-
TGTGCCAGCCATACGGGGGGCCATGGCTACACCTTC
CASHTGGHGYTF
>TRBJ2-7|TRBV27|few|TRBD1
TGTGCCAGCAGCCCGGACAGGGTCTCCGAGCAGTACTTC
CASSPDRVSEQYF
>TRBJ2-7|TRBV24-1|-|TRBD2
TGTGCCACCAGTGATCCAACTAGCGGGAGGAACGAGCAGTACTTC
CATSDPTSGRNEQYF
>TRBJ1-3|TRBV25-1|-|TRBD1
TGTGCCAGCAGAGAATCCGGGACAGGAGGAAACACCATATATTTT
CASRESGTGGNTIYF
>TRBJ1-5|TRBV28|once|TRBD1
TGTGCCAGCACGGGACAGGGGATTCAGCCCCAGCATTTT
CASTGQGIQPQHF
>TRBJ1-5|TRBV7-9|once|TRBD1
TGTGCCAGCAGCTTAGACCTTCCGGGACAGGGGATAGTTCAGCCCCAGCATTTT
CASSLDLPGQGIVQPQHF
>TRBJ2-7|TRBV19|-|TRBD1
TGTGCCAGTAGTATGTCCCAGGACAGGGCTCACGAGCAGTACTTC
CASSMSQDRAHEQYF
>TRBJ2-7|TRBV6-1|-|-
TGTGCCAGCAGTGACGTCTACGAGCAGTACTTC
CASSDVYEQYF
>TRBJ1-5|TRBV5-1|-|-
TGCGCCAGCAGCTTGGATCCGGGGGGTGCGGATTATAGCAATCAGCCCCAGCATTTT
CASSLDPGGADYSNQPQHF
>TRBJ1-2|TRBV6-2/TRBV6-3|-|-
TGTGCCAGCAGTTTCAGGGCGGAGCGCGGCTACACCTTC
CASSFRAERGYTF
>TRBJ1-2|TRBV6-4|-|-
TGTGCCAGCAGCCCCTCCTCGGACAGAAAAAACTATGGCTACACCTTC
CASSPSSDRKNYGYTF
>TRBJ2-7|TRBV19|few|-
TGTGCCAGTAGCACCCAGGGGTGGAACGAGCAGTACTTC
CASSTQGWNEQYF
>TRBJ1-5|TRBV28|-|-
TGTGCCAGCGATTTAGAAACAGGTGACAATCAGCCCCAGCATTTT
CASDLETGDNQPQHF
>TRBJ2-7|TRBV7-2|once|TRBD2
TGTGCCAGCAGCGTCGCTAGCGGGAATAACTACGAGCAGTACTTC
CASSVASGNNYEQYF
>TRBJ2-1|TRBV7-9|-|-
TGTGCCAGCAGCTTAGAGGCAGGGGGGAATGAGCAGTTCTTC
CASSLEAGGNEQFF
>TRBJ2-2|TRBV9|-|TRBD1
TGTGCCAGCAGCGTAGGGAGGACAGGTGCCTTCGAGACCGGGGAGCTGTTTTTT
CASSVGRTGAFETGELFF
>TRBJ2-1|TRBV27|-|TRBD2
TGTGCCAGCAGTTCCCCGGCTAGCGGGAGGGAAGAGCAGTTCTTC
CASSSPASGREEQFF
>TRBJ1-1|TRBV27|-|-
TGTGCCAGCAGTTTCAGCGGGGGAACGATCCAAGCTTTCTTT
CASSFSGGTIQAFF
>TRBJ2-1|TRBV7-9|-|TRBD2
TGTGCCAGCAGCTTAGGCGGGGGACTAGCGACCTACAATGAGCAGTTCTTC
CASSLGGGLATYNEQFF
>TRBJ1-3|TRBV19|-|-
TGTGCCAGTACCAGGGGCCTCTTCTCTGGAAACACCATATATTTT
CASTRGLFSGNTIYF
>TRBJ1-1|TRBV6-5|once|TRBD1
TGTGCCAGCAGTTACATCAGGGGGGCTGAAGCTTTCTTT
CASSYIRGAEAFF
>TRBJ2-4|TRBV11-2|-|-
TGTGCCAGCAGCCAACGAGGAATTCTAGCCAAAAACATTCAGTACTTC
CASSQRGILAKNIQYF
>TRBJ2-1|TRBV7-8|-|TRBD2
TGTGCCAGCAGCCCAAGAAGCGGGAGATCCTACAATGAGCAGTTCTTC
CASSPRSGRSYNEQFF
>TRBJ1-1|TRBV18|-|-
TGTGCCAGCTCACCACCGAGAGGTAACACTGAAGCTTTCTTT
CASSPPRGNTEAFF
>TRBJ2-7|TRBV28|-|TRBD2
TGTGCCAGCAGCCCGAGCGGGACCCTGGATTACGAGCAGTACTTC
CASSPSGTLDYEQYF
>TRBJ2-1|TRBV5-6|-|TRBD1
TGTGCCAGCAGCCCGGACAGGGGGCGTGGGGGAGGCAATGAGCAGTTCTTC
CASSPDRGRGGGNEQFF
>TRBJ1-3|TRBV19|-|-
TGTGCCAGTAGTCCAGGGGACTCTGGAAACACCATATATTTT
CASSPGDSGNTIYF
>TRBJ2-7|TRBV15|-|TRBD2
TGTGCCACCAGCAGAGATGTGGGCTCGGGAGGGTCCTACGAGCAGTACTTC
CATSRDVGSGGSYEQYF
>TRBJ2-7|TRBV19|-|TRBD1
TGTGCCAGTAGTATATCACGGGACAGATACGAGCAGTACTTC
CASSISRDRYEQYF
>TRBJ2-5|TRBV11-1|-|TRBD1
TGTGCCAGCAGCCGCCCAGGGGGCTCCGAGACCCAGTACTTC
CASSRPGGSETQYF
>TRBJ2-3|TRBV10-3|-|-
TGTGCCATCAGTGAGTCGCCAGATATTACGCAGTATTTT
CAISESPDITQYF
>TRBJ2-7|TRBV3-1/TRBV3-2|-|TRBD2
TGTGCCAGCGGAACTAGCGGGAACTACGAGCAGTACTTC
CASGTSGNYEQYF
>TRBJ1-2|TRBV7-8|-|-
TGTGCCAGCAGCTTAGGCCACAGGGACTATGGCTACACCTTC
CASSLGHRDYGYTF
>TRBJ1-2|TRBV6-5|-|-
TGTGCCAGCAGTTACGGAGGGGTTAACTATGGCTACACCTTC
CASSYGGVNYGYTF
>TRBJ2-1|TRBV29-1|-|TRBD2
TGCAGCGTTGACTTTAGCGGGAGATGTTCCTCCGATGAGCAGTTCTTC
CSVDFSGRCSSDEQFF